A single sample is the source of the 24 T cell receptor beta chains below, sequenced in a study of vaccination effects on CD4 cells after COVID-19 (dated by TCRdb to the early 2020s). What these receptors recognize is not known. The ViraFEST assay stimulated PBMC with viral peptide pools and then used TCR sequencing to identify antigen-specific CD4+ T cell clonotypes by expansion. After around 11 days of culture, CD4+ T cells were isolated with the EasySep CD4+ T cell isolation kit. None of the healthy vaccine recipients had a prior SARS-CoV-2 infection, which was confirmed by nucleocapsid antibody tests that came back negative both before and after vaccination. The receptor library was made with the immunoSEQ multiplex PCR assay. Sourced from immuneACCESS, this table was stored by TCRdb with only in-frame sequences that have V and J called. A share of the clones is absent; for the studies checked, an unresolved V gene accounts for under half, and the remainder has no known explanation. The sample table holds over 25,000 clones, of which around three quarters were seen once. The top ten hold more than 9% of the sample.

Sequencing used CD4+ T cells from PBMCs cultured with SARS-CoV-2 spike peptides, obtained before COVID-19 vaccination. The sample's cell subset or site label, in plain terms: SARS-CoV-2 spike overlapping peptide pool stimulation. The source of these receptors is a human donor who received a COVID-19 vaccine.

This chain joins TRBV5-1 and TRBJ2-1; 9 bases align to TRBD2. The germline CDR1 and CDR2 sequences are SGHRS and YFSETQ. The J segment lost 12 bases and the V segment lost 4 bases, leaving 20 bases of the junction unmatched. This CDR3 region has 17 residues. The CDR3 coding sequence is TGCGCCAGCAGCGAGCTAGCGGGACGGGGGGCACAATCCGGGCAGTTCTTC. It translates to CASSELAGRGAQSGQFF.

V is TRBV27 and J is TRBJ2-1, with a possible D match to TRBD1 (5 bases). This CDR3 is 15 amino acids long. CDR1 and CDR2 (germline): MNHEY, SMNVEV (reference sequence). V was pared by 0 bases and J by 5 bases, with 11 bases between. In DNA form, the CDR3 reads TGTGCCAGCAGTTTATCGGCATCCAGGGACAATGAGCAGTTCTTC. Its protein product is CASSLSASRDNEQFF.

In this sample, this clone turned up a few times. J is TRBJ1-6 and V is TRBV5-1, with D possibly being TRBD1 (5 bases). V lost 3 bases, J lost 9 bases, and 19 bases lay in between. The CDR3 has 16 residues. Germline V gives CDR1 SGHRS, CDR2 YFSETQ. The CDR3 DNA is TGCGCCAGCAGCTCTATGTTCTCGGGGGAGACTTCACCCCTCCACTTT. Protein sequence: CASSSMFSGETSPLHF.

The rearrangement links TRBV5-6 to TRBJ2-5, with D perhaps TRBD2 (5 bases). The CDR3 is made up of 15 amino acids. V was trimmed by 3 bases and J by 4 bases, leaving 16 bases between them. Germline assignment: CDR1 SGHDT and CDR2 YYEEEE. The CDR3: CASSSGLLTGETQYF. The CDR3 nucleotides are TGTGCCAGCAGCTCCGGACTCCTCACGGGAGAGACCCAGTACTTC.

The rearrangement links TRBV6-2 or TRBV6-3 to TRBJ1-2; D is undetermined. Trimming removed 5 bases from V and 4 bases from J, with 17 bases in between. Germline CDR1 MNHEY, CDR2 SVGEGT. This CDR3 is built from 15 residues. The CDR3: CASSLPGSGSYGYTF. The CDR3 DNA reads TGTGCCAGCAGTCTGCCGGGGTCGGGATCCTATGGCTACACCTTC.

This clone was observed a few times. The chain recombines TRBV6-5 with TRBJ2-5, with TRBD2 matching 10 bases. V shed 7 bases and J 4 bases; nucleotides not matched to a gene: 3. The CDR3 consists of 13 residues. Germline CDR1 and CDR2: MNHEY and SVGAGI. CDR3 amino acids: CASKLAGLETQYF. The CDR3 DNA is TGTGCCAGCAAACTAGCGGGACTAGAGACCCAGTACTTC.

V is TRBV10-1 and J is TRBJ2-7; a weak D match, TRBD2 (5 bases). This CDR3 contains 16 residues. CDR1 WNHNN and CDR2 SYGVQD come from the germline V gene (reference sequence). Trimming removed 3 bases at V and 4 bases at J, with 19 bases between. The CDR3 loop reads CASSEGIPRTGYEQYF. CDR3 coding DNA: TGCGCCAGCAGTGAAGGAATTCCCCGCACGGGGTACGAGCAGTACTTC.

This sequence joins TRBV11-2 and TRBJ1-1; D is perhaps TRBD1 (6 bases). Per germline, CDR1 SGHAT and CDR2 FQNNGV. CDR3 length: 14 amino acids. V shed 1 base and J shed 1 base, with 7 bases lying between them. The CDR3 nucleotides are TGTGCCAGCAGCTTAGTGGACAGGAACACTGAAGCTTTCTTT. This encodes CASSLVDRNTEAFF.

The chain uses TRBV28 and TRBJ1-1; D is unclear. The CDR3 is 12 amino acids. The germline V gene encodes CDR1 MDHEN and CDR2 SYDVKM. Trimming left V 6 bases short and J 0 bases short, with 5 bases between. The CDR3 loop reads CASRLMNTEAFF. The CDR3 bases are TGTGCCAGCAGGCTTATGAACACTGAAGCTTTCTTT.

V is TRBV20-1 and J is TRBJ1-5; possibly TRBD1 for D (5 bases). CDR1 and CDR2 from the germline V gene are DFQATT and SNEGSKA (reference sequence). The CDR3 has 13 amino acids. The V gene lost 6 bases and the J gene lost 2 bases, with 11 bases spanning the gap. CDR3 amino acids: CSASDSGNQPQHF. CDR3 DNA sequence: TGCAGTGCCAGTGACAGTGGCAATCAGCCCCAGCATTTT.

The chain has TRBV5-8 and TRBJ2-1; 8 nucleotides agree with TRBD1. The V gene's germline CDR1 is SGHTS and CDR2 YDEGEE. Losses at the gene ends were 3 bases for V and 4 bases for J; bases not matched to a gene: 9. There are 16 residues in the CDR3. The CDR3 is CASSSRGLDPYNEQFF. The CDR3 DNA reads TGTGCCAGCAGCTCCAGGGGGCTTGATCCTTACAATGAGCAGTTCTTC.

The chain links TRBV9 to TRBJ2-1, with 10 nucleotides matching TRBD2. Germline V gene lookup returns CDR1 SGDLS and CDR2 YYNGEE. This CDR3 has 17 amino acids. After removal of 2 bases from V and 1 base from J, the junction contained 6 bases not matched to a gene. The CDR3 reads CASSVNRTSGSYNEQFF. The CDR3 nucleotides read TGTGCCAGCAGCGTGAATAGGACTAGCGGATCCTACAATGAGCAGTTCTTC.

This chain uses TRBV19 with TRBJ2-1; 7 nucleotides match TRBD1. V lost 5 bases to trimming and J lost 5 bases; unmatched junction nucleotides: 6. CDR1 and CDR2 from the germline V gene are LNHDA and SQIVND (reference sequence). This CDR3 comprises 14 residues. CDR3: CASSGTAYHNEQFF. The CDR3 nucleotides read TGTGCCAGTAGTGGGACAGCGTACCACAATGAGCAGTTCTTC.

The chain couples TRBV20-1 to TRBJ2-1, with TRBD2 matching over 9 bases. J gave up 10 bases and V 3 bases, and 13 bases lay outside the gene matches. CDR1 and CDR2 (germline): DFQATT, SNEGSKA (reference sequence). The CDR3 contains 15 residues. In DNA form, the CDR3 reads TGCAGTGCTAGTTCTAGCGGGGAACTGAATGTAGAGCAGTTCTTC. Protein sequence: CSASSSGELNVEQFF.

This chain links TRBV4-2 with TRBJ1-5, with D hard to call. The CDR3 is 14 residues long. V lost 0 bases, J lost 1 base, and 4 bases lay in between. The germline gives CDR1 LGHNA, CDR2 YNFKEQ. This CDR3 reads CASSQDQSNQPQHF. Here the CDR3 DNA reads TGTGCCAGCAGCCAAGATCAAAGCAATCAGCCCCAGCATTTT.

This clone was picked up a small number of times. V and J are TRBV6-6 and TRBJ2-2, with a tentative D call TRBD1 (6 bases). The CDR3 has 16 residues. V lost 0 bases, J lost 3 bases, and 11 bases lay in between. The germline V gene has CDR1 MNHNY and CDR2 SVGAGI (reference sequence). CDR3 in DNA: TGTGCCAGCAGTTACTCCACACAGGGTGACACCGGGGAGCTGTTTTTT. Its protein is CASSYSTQGDTGELFF.

This sequence joins TRBV11-3 and TRBJ1-1, with TRBD1 as a possible D gene (5 bases). Germline-derived CDR1 and CDR2 are SGHNT and YENEEA. Trimming took off 2 bases at V and 5 bases at J, with 12 bases between the two ends. The CDR3 sequence is 14 residues long. The CDR3 nucleotides are TGTGCCAGCAGCTTAAATCAGGGAGGAACTGAAGCTTTCTTT. Its protein product is CASSLNQGGTEAFF.

This chain connects TRBV7-9 to TRBJ2-5, with D perhaps matching TRBD1 (5 bases). The CDR3 consists of 13 residues. The germline CDR1 and CDR2 sequences are SEHNR and FQNEAQ (reference sequence). The germline V and J ends were trimmed by 1 base and 7 bases, with 10 bases remaining between them. CDR3 coding DNA: TGTGCCAGCAGCTTAGGTAGCAGGGCGACCCAGTACTTC. This encodes CASSLGSRATQYF.

The gene calls are TRBV20-1 and TRBJ1-2; a weak D match, TRBD1 (6 bases). Germline V gives CDR1 DFQATT, CDR2 SNEGSKA (reference sequence). The CDR3 contains 11 residues. The V and J ends lost 6 bases and 5 bases respectively, with 10 bases between them. CDR3 in amino acids: CSAPDSYGYTF. CDR3 coding DNA: TGCAGTGCCCCGGACAGTTATGGCTACACCTTC.

The chain couples TRBV5-1 to TRBJ2-1; TRBD2 matches at 12 bases. Germline lookup yields CDR1 SGHRS and CDR2 YFSETQ. After removal of 4 bases from V and 0 bases from J, the junction contained 8 bases not matched to a gene. There are 18 residues in the CDR3. CDR3 sequence: CASSRAGTSGFSYNEQFF. Written as DNA, the CDR3 is TGCGCCAGCAGCCGTGCGGGGACTAGCGGGTTCTCCTACAATGAGCAGTTCTTC.

The V call is TRBV11-3, the J call TRBJ2-1; D might be TRBD1 or TRBD2, each matching 5 bases. CDR1 and CDR2 from the germline V gene are SGHNT and YENEEA. The CDR3 length is 14 residues. Trimming left V 5 bases short and J 9 bases short, with 17 bases between. CDR3 in amino acids: CASSPDGSGGEQFF. CDR3 nucleotide sequence: TGTGCCAGCAGCCCAGACGGGTCTGGGGGTGAGCAGTTCTTC. The full variable domain, completed using reference TRBV11-3 and TRBJ2-1, is EAGVVQSPRYKIIEKKQPVAFWCNPISGHNTLYWYLQNLGQGPELLIRYENEEAVDDSQLPKDRFSAERLKGVDSTLKIQPAELGDSAVYLCASSPDGSGGEQFFGPGTRLTVL.

V gene TRBV5-1 combines with J gene TRBJ2-7, with 9 bases identical to TRBD1. This CDR3 spans 15 amino acids. With V trimmed by 4 bases and J by 5 bases, 10 bases remained unmatched. CDR1 is SGHRS, CDR2 YFSETQ, per germline. CDR3: CASSPTGTGYHEQYF. CDR3 sequence (DNA): TGCGCCAGCAGCCCTACCGGGACAGGGTATCACGAGCAGTACTTC. The whole variable domain, filled in from reference TRBV5-1 and TRBJ2-7, reads KAGVTQTPRYLIKTRGQQVTLSCSPISGHRSVSWYQQTPGQGLQFLFEYFSETQRNKGNFPGRFSGRQFSNSRSEMNVSTLELGDSALYLCASSPTGTGYHEQYFGPGTRLTVT.

The rearrangement uses TRBV30 and TRBJ2-1; 10 positions agree with TRBD2. Germline loops: CDR1 GTSNPN, CDR2 SVGIG (reference sequence). V was clipped by 4 bases and J by 5 bases; unmatched bases: 5. This CDR3 comprises 14 residues. The DNA of the CDR3 is TGTGCCTGGAAGCGGGGGGGCTTTGACAATGAGCAGTTCTTC. Translated, it gives CAWKRGGFDNEQFF.

This sequence joins TRBV30 and TRBJ1-3; D is unclear. Trimming removed 4 bases from V and 0 bases from J, with 13 bases in between. Looked up from germline, CDR1 is GTSNPN and CDR2 is SVGIG (reference sequence). The CDR3 runs 15 residues. The CDR3 region has the DNA TGTGCCTGGAATGGAAAGGTACTCTCTGGAAACACCATATATTTT. Residues: CAWNGKVLSGNTIYF. Using reference TRBV30 and TRBJ1-3 for the parts outside the CDR3, the full variable domain is SQTIHQWPATLVQPVGSPLSLECTVEGTSNPNLYWYRQAAGRGLQLLFYSVGIGQISSEVPQNLSASRPQDRQFILSSKKLLLSDSGFYLCAWNGKVLSGNTIYFGEGSWLTVV.